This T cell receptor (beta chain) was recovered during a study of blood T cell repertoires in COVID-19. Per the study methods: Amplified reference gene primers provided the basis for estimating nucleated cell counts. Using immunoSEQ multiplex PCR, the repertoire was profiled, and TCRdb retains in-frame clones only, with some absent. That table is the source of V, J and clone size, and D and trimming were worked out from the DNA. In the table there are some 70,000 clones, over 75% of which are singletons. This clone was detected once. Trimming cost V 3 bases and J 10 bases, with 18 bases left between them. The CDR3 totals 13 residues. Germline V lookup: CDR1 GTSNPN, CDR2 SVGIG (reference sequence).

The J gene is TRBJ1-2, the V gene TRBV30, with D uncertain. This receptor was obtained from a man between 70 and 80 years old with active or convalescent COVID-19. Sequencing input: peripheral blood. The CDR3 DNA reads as TGTGCCTGGAGCCTGGAACGCCAGACTATCTACACCTTC. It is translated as CAWSLERQTIYTF.